The clone carrying this T cell receptor (beta chain) was found many times. Germline V lookup: CDR1 LGHDT, CDR2 YNNKEL (reference sequence). The trim removed 3 bases at V and 2 bases at J, leaving 14 bases unmatched. The CDR3 covers 19 residues. MiXCR, applied by TCRdb to the 5' RACE reads, yields one record per CDR3 protein. This sample yields approximately 64,000 distinct CDR3 sequences, of which approximately 21% are seen a single time; 1.1% to 1.5% belongs to the top ten. This record comes from a study of HIV-infected patients and healthy controls. The chain recombines TRBV3-1 with TRBJ1-5; the match to TRBD1 covers 9 bases. The sample taken for sequencing was CD4+ T cells from blood. The sequence was collected from a human donor in good health. CDR3 DNA: TGTGCCAGCAGCCAGTCTTCACTGGGACAGGGAGTCGGCAATCAGCCCCAGCATTTT. Its protein is CASSQSSLGQGVGNQPQHF.